What follows are 22 T cell receptor beta chains derived from one specimen sequenced in a study of blood T cell repertoires in COVID-19. Libraries were prepared by immunoSEQ multiplex PCR; TCRdb keeps only in-frame clonotypes and omits some of them. The sample holds around 92,000 clones, around two thirds seen once. Sequenced material: peripheral blood. Receptor source: a man in his 70s with COVID-19, enrolled during active disease.

In nucleotides, the CDR3 is TGTGCCAGCAGCCAGATCGGAAGGGACATCGCTGAAGCTTTCTTT. Encoded protein: CASSQIGRDIAEAFF. This rearrangement joins TRBV14 to TRBJ1-1; the D gene is possibly TRBD1 (6 bases). Trimming took off 3 bases at V and 6 bases at J, with 17 bases between the two ends. CDR1 is SGHDN and CDR2 is FVKESK in the germline V gene. The CDR3 runs 15 residues.

This clone was observed a handful of times. The V and J genes are TRBV10-3 and TRBJ2-2; 8 bases line up with TRBD1. After removal of 7 bases from V and 4 bases from J, the junction contained 14 bases not matched to a gene. The CDR3 has 17 residues. The V gene's germline CDR1 is ENHRY and CDR2 SYGVKD. Here the CDR3 DNA reads TGTGCCATCAAAGGTGGGGCAGGGGGCTCGGGCACCGGGGAGCTGTTTTTT. This codes for CAIKGGAGGSGTGELFF.

This clone showed up just once. This rearrangement joins TRBV5-1 to TRBJ1-4, with a possible D match to TRBD1 (6 bases). This CDR3 has 14 residues. CDR1 is SGHRS, CDR2 YFSETQ, per germline. Between the trimmed V and J ends, which lost 4 bases and 8 bases, there was a span of 15 bases. Here the CDR3 DNA reads TGCGCCAGCAGCAATTCCGGGGGGCGAGAAAAACTGTTTTTT. This encodes CASSNSGGREKLFF.

This clone was counted only a few times. V usage is TRBV28 and J usage is TRBJ1-5, with TRBD1 matching 7 bases. Germline-derived CDR1 and CDR2 are MDHEN and SYDVKM. The CDR3 is 16 amino acids. The V segment lost 1 base and the J segment 3 bases; nucleotides outside the gene matches: 6. The CDR3 DNA reads as TGTGCCAGCAGTTTATCTACAGGGGCGATCAATCAGCCCCAGCATTTT. Translating it yields CASSLSTGAINQPQHF.

The V call is TRBV5-1, the J call TRBJ2-3; D is possibly TRBD2 (5 bases). The CDR3 length is 15 residues. The germline CDR1 and CDR2 sequences are SGHRS and YFSETQ. The V end was cut by 4 bases, the J end by 7 bases, with 19 bases between. The CDR3 sequence: CASSPAIGGANTQYF. The CDR3 bases are TGCGCCAGCAGCCCGGCAATTGGAGGCGCGAATACGCAGTATTTT.

The V call is TRBV2, the J call TRBJ1-5; D is unresolved. V was pared by 6 bases and J by 2 bases, with 11 bases between. This CDR3 is 14 amino acids long. The germline V gene has CDR1 SNHLY and CDR2 FYNNEI. CDR3 loop: CASRESYGNQPQHF. The CDR3 coding sequence is TGTGCCAGCAGGGAGAGTTATGGCAATCAGCCCCAGCATTTT.

This clone was observed at least ten times. This chain joins TRBV9 and TRBJ2-1; a possible D gene is TRBD2 (5 bases). V lost 0 bases, J lost 2 bases, and 9 bases lay in between. Per the germline V gene, CDR1 is SGDLS and CDR2 is YYNGEE. The CDR3 covers 15 residues. CDR3 DNA sequence: TGTGCCAGCAGCGTAGGGAGCGGTACCTACAATGAGCAGTTCTTC. Protein sequence: CASSVGSGTYNEQFF.

The rearrangement joins TRBV20-1 to TRBJ1-4; D is unclear. CDR3 length equals 15 residues. V lost 3 bases and J lost 8, with 19 bases in between. Germline V gene data show CDR1 as DFQATT and CDR2 as SNEGSKA (reference sequence). This chain's CDR3 is CSASPPQEGGEKLFF. In DNA form, the CDR3 reads TGCAGTGCTAGTCCCCCCCAGGAGGGCGGAGAAAAACTGTTTTTT.

The chain joins TRBV28 to TRBJ1-1; D is uncertain. The CDR3 consists of 14 residues. Trimming pared 10 bases from V and 1 base from J, leaving 16 bases between. CDR1 is MDHEN and CDR2 is SYDVKM in the germline V gene. The CDR3: CATTETGKNTEAFF. The CDR3 nucleotides are TGTGCCACTACGGAGACGGGTAAGAACACTGAAGCTTTCTTT.

This chain connects TRBV7-8 to TRBJ2-7, with 9 bases matching TRBD1. Germline loops: CDR1 SGHVS, CDR2 FQNEAQ. Trimming at V came to 5 bases and at J to 2 bases, leaving 10 bases not matched to a gene. The CDR3 totals 16 residues. The CDR3 protein is CASSPDRDRATYEQYF. CDR3 coding DNA: TGTGCCAGCAGCCCAGACCGGGACAGGGCAACCTACGAGCAGTACTTC.

The chain recombines TRBV9 with TRBJ2-7, with D possibly TRBD2 on 5 matching bases. Trimming stripped 5 bases from V and 2 bases from J, with 14 bases between. The CDR3 is 14 amino acids. Germline V gene lookup returns CDR1 SGDLS and CDR2 YYNGEE. The CDR3 is CASSALGEPYEQYF. The CDR3, as DNA: TGTGCCAGCAGTGCCCTCGGGGAGCCCTACGAGCAGTACTTC.

The chain recombines TRBV9 with TRBJ2-1; TRBD2 aligns across 12 bases. J lost 8 bases, V lost 0 bases, and 12 bases had no gene match. The CDR3 totals 18 residues. Germline CDR1 is SGDLS and CDR2 is YYNGEE. The CDR3 region has the DNA TGTGCCAGCAGCGTAGGTCTAGCGGGAGGGCCCTCAAGGTATGAGCAGTTCTTC. Translating gives CASSVGLAGGPSRYEQFF.

The genes are TRBV29-1 and TRBJ2-1, with a tentative D call TRBD2 (6 bases). The CDR3 totals 14 residues. V dropped 7 bases and J dropped 3 bases, with 16 bases sitting between them. Germline V CDR1 and CDR2: SQVTM, ANQGSEA. CDR3 protein: CSGGRVEGYNEQFF. In DNA, the CDR3 is TGCAGCGGAGGTAGGGTGGAGGGCTACAATGAGCAGTTCTTC.

J is TRBJ2-7 and V is TRBV3-1 (or the pseudogene TRBV3-2); D is unclear. Trimming left V 3 bases short and J 3 bases short, with 12 bases between. Germline lookup yields CDR1 LGHDT and CDR2 YNNKEL (reference sequence). The CDR3 is 14 residues long. CDR3 sequence reads: CASSQFGPGYEQYF. The DNA of the CDR3 is TGTGCCAGCAGCCAGTTCGGTCCCGGCTACGAGCAGTACTTC.

By share, this clone ranks as medium-sized. The chain has TRBV28 and TRBJ1-5; 10 nucleotides agree with TRBD1. Per germline, CDR1 MDHEN and CDR2 SYDVKM. CDR3 length: 15 residues. The V gene end was trimmed by 6 bases and the J gene end by 2 bases; junction bases not matched to a gene: 4. The CDR3 loop is CASSYGTGGNQPQHF. CDR3 DNA sequence: TGTGCCAGCAGCTACGGGACAGGGGGCAATCAGCCCCAGCATTTT.

The chain uses TRBV5-6 and TRBJ1-4; D is uncertain. Between the trimmed V and J ends, which lost 1 base and 4 bases, there was a span of 8 bases. This CDR3 contains 14 residues. Germline V gives CDR1 SGHDT, CDR2 YYEEEE. This CDR3 is CASSLRGNNEKLFF. For the CDR3, the DNA is TGTGCCAGCAGCTTGAGAGGGAATAATGAAAAACTGTTTTTT.

The chain has TRBV2 and TRBJ1-2, with D maybe TRBD1 (5 bases). CDR1 is SNHLY and CDR2 is FYNNEI in the germline V gene. V gave up 1 base and J gave up 8 bases, with 14 bases separating them. The CDR3 has 14 amino acids. CDR3 amino acids: CASSEDRILEGYTF. CDR3 bases: TGTGCCAGCAGTGAAGACAGGATTTTAGAGGGCTACACCTTC.

CDR3 DNA: TGTGCCAGCAGCGTAGATTCGTTTTGGAGTGAAGCTTTCTTT. Translating gives CASSVDSFWSEAFF. J is TRBJ1-1 and V is TRBV9; D is uncertain. The CDR3 is 14 residues long. Trimming removed 0 bases from V and 7 bases from J, with 13 bases in between. CDR1 is SGDLS, CDR2 YYNGEE, per germline.

CDR3 loop: CASSPTGYSNQPQHF. For the CDR3, the DNA is TGTGCCAGCAGCCCGACAGGGTATAGCAATCAGCCCCAGCATTTT. The rearrangement joins TRBV28 to TRBJ1-5, with TRBD1 matching over 7 bases. CDR3 length: 15 residues. Germline V gives CDR1 MDHEN, CDR2 SYDVKM. V lost 6 bases, J lost 0 bases, and 5 bases stayed unmatched. The full variable domain, its missing parts supplied by reference TRBV28 and TRBJ1-5, is DVKVTQSSRYLVKRTGEKVFLECVQDMDHENMFWYRQDPGLGLRLIYFSYDVKMKEKGDIPEGYSVSREKKERFSLILESASTNQTSMYLCASSPTGYSNQPQHFGDGTRLSIL.

V is TRBV28 and J is TRBJ2-7; perhaps TRBD1 as D (6 bases). The germline V and J ends were trimmed by 3 bases and 6 bases, with 18 bases remaining between them. In germline, CDR1 is MDHEN, CDR2 SYDVKM. The CDR3 runs 15 residues. DNA for the CDR3: TGTGCCAGCAGTTTCGGGCAGGGGTTTTGGGGCGAGCAGTACTTC. It translates to CASSFGQGFWGEQYF.

This sequence joins TRBV5-1 and TRBJ2-3, with D possibly TRBD2 on 6 matching bases. This CDR3 has 16 amino acids. The germline gives CDR1 SGHRS, CDR2 YFSETQ. The V and J ends lost 0 bases and 3 bases respectively, with 14 bases between them. The CDR3 region has the DNA TGCGCCAGCAGCTTGGATGGCGGGGCCGGAACAGATACGCAGTATTTT. Its protein is CASSLDGGAGTDTQYF.

Written as DNA, the CDR3 is TGTGCCAGCAGCTTGGCCGTTTACGAGCAGTACTTC. Translating gives CASSLAVYEQYF. The V call is TRBV5-6, the J call TRBJ2-7; no firm D call. V was cut by 0 bases and J by 4 bases, with 5 bases left in between. CDR1 and CDR2 from the germline V gene are SGHDT and YYEEEE. The CDR3 is made up of 12 amino acids.